The source of this T cell receptor beta chain is a study of blood T cells in healthy people across ages. Using a J-beta primer mix together with a sample-barcoded 5' primer, a second PCR was run for roughly 7 to 12 cycles. The template-switch adaptor, which had 12 random nucleotides, put a tag on each cDNA molecule. In TCRdb, the 5' RACE reads were re-called with MiXCR into one record per CDR3 protein. The sample shows more than 1,000,000 distinct CDR3 sequences, under 30% of them seen only once. The CDR3 spans 15 residues. The ends were cut back, 2 bases at V and 8 bases at J, with 18 bases in the middle. The germline V gene encodes CDR1 MNHNY and CDR2 SVGAGI (reference sequence). These data also featured in a second study, about T cells of mothers and their children.

The genes are TRBV6-6 and TRBJ1-2; unclear D gene. The sequenced material came from blood. The TCR originated in a girl aged 2 to 10 in good health. The DNA for the CDR3 is TGTGCCAGCAGTTACCCCCCGGAGATCGCGGGCGGCTACACCTTC. Protein: CASSYPPEIAGGYTF.